This T cell receptor (beta chain) was observed in a study of T cells in localized non-small cell lung cancer. Study-wide findings and caveats: Adjacent lung tissue had a median 57 of the top 100 clones found in the tumor. Of the tissues analyzed, uninvolved adjacent lung showed maximal T cell clonality, greater than tumor. Higher blood T cell density tracked longer overall survival. The study sequenced only one region of the tumor. As a result, intratumor heterogeneity could not be excluded and remains possible.

Measured with immunoSEQ multiplex PCR; TCRdb has only the in-frame clones, and not every one. This table has about 15,000 clones, more than 75% appearing once. Regarding this clone: The target antigen is unknown.

Sequences were derived from peripheral blood mononuclear cells, sampled before any cancer treatment. The clonotype comes from a male donor aged 60 or older with stage II lung adenocarcinoma.

CDR3 residues: CASRSGTGVTSRRTEQFF. The CDR3 bases are TGTGCCAGCAGGTCCGGGACAGGGGTGACTAGCCGACGTACTGAGCAGTTCTTC. J is TRBJ2-1 and V is TRBV11-3; 10 bases are shared with TRBD1. Per germline, CDR1 SGHNT and CDR2 YENEEA. CDR3 size: 18 residues. Trimming cost V 6 bases and J 9 bases; bases outside gene matches: 20. Combining the CDR3 with reference TRBV11-3 and TRBJ2-1 gives the whole variable domain EAGVVQSPRYKIIEKKQPVAFWCNPISGHNTLYWYLQNLGQGPELLIRYENEEAVDDSQLPKDRFSAERLKGVDSTLKIQPAELGDSAVYLCASRSGTGVTSRRTEQFFGPGTRLTVL.